A selection of T cell receptor beta chains follows, all from one sample in a study of vaccination and CD4 T cells after COVID-19. These receptors have no identified antigens. MiXCR, run by TCRdb on the PCR reads, gives a single entry per CDR3 protein. Among 7,000 to 9,000 distinct CDR3 sequences listed, approximately 38% were seen once. The source material was CD4+ T cells from blood, cultured in vitro. The receptor source for this set is a human donor in good health. The CDR3 runs from the conserved cysteine through the conserved F or W. D genes are given only for firm matches. Rows may omit the clone size; those that give it use once, few, many or a size class.

TRBJ1-1,12,few,-,TRBV7-9,TGTGCCAGCAGCTTAGCGGAAACTGAAGCTTTCTTT,CASSLAETEAFF
TRBJ1-2,15,few,TRBD1,TRBV28,TGTGCCAGCGGATCCCGATCGGGACAGAACTATGGCTACACCTTC,CASGSRSGQNYGYTF
TRBJ2-7,14,-,-,TRBV7-9,TGTGCCAGCAGCCCGTTTTATCGTCCCTACGAGCAGTACTTC,CASSPFYRPYEQYF
TRBJ1-5,13,-,-,TRBV6-1,TGTGCCAGCAGCGGGGGGAGCAATCAGCCCCAGCATTTT,CASSGGSNQPQHF
TRBJ2-3,15,-,-,TRBV28,TGTGCCAGCAGTCCCTCCTGGTCTCCTACAGATACGCAGTATTTT,CASSPSWSPTDTQYF
TRBJ2-5,13,-,-,TRBV5-1,TGCGCCAGCAGCAACAGGGCGGAGGTGACCCAGTACTTC,CASSNRAEVTQYF
TRBJ2-5,16,-,-,TRBV2,TGTGCCAGCAGTTCCTTCATCTCGGCTAGCAGAGAGACCCAGTACTTC,CASSSFISASRETQYF
TRBJ2-5,15,-,TRBD1,TRBV11-2,TGTGCCAGCAGCTTAGCGGACAGGGGGAGGGAGACCCAGTACTTC,CASSLADRGRETQYF
TRBJ2-1,17,-,-,TRBV29-1,TGCAGCGTTCGCGGGCTAGAACTTGGGGGCTCCTACAATGAGCAGTTCTTC,CSVRGLELGGSYNEQFF
TRBJ2-1,15,-,TRBD1,TRBV2,TGTGCCAGCAGGGGAGGACAGGGCCAATACAATGAGCAGTTCTTC,CASRGGQGQYNEQFF
TRBJ1-1,14,-,TRBD1,TRBV6-1,TGTGCCAGCAGAACAGACAGGGACAACACTGAAGCTTTCTTT,CASRTDRDNTEAFF
TRBJ2-2,15,few,-,TRBV5-1,TGCGCCAGCAGCTTCGGGACGGCAAACACCGGGGAGCTGTTTTTT,CASSFGTANTGELFF
TRBJ1-5,16,-,TRBD1,TRBV28,TGTGCCAGCACTTTCGCAGACAGGGTGGGCAATCAGCCCCAGCATTTT,CASTFADRVGNQPQHF
TRBJ2-5,14,-,-,TRBV29-1,TGCAGCGTCGGACAGATCCTGGCGGCAGAGACCCAGTACTTC,CSVGQILAAETQYF
TRBJ1-5,13,-,-,TRBV6-5,TGTGCCAGCAGTTACTCGAGCCGTCAGCCCCAGCATTTT,CASSYSSRQPQHF
TRBJ2-3,16,few,-,TRBV20-1,TGCAGTGCTAGACGGCAAGGACTACCAACCACAGATACGCAGTATTTT,CSARRQGLPTTDTQYF
TRBJ1-1,13,-,-,TRBV20-1,TGCAGTGAGGTAGGAGGGGTGAACACTGAAGCTTTCTTT,CSEVGGVNTEAFF
TRBJ2-5,15,-,-,TRBV4-3,TGCGCCAGCAGCCGAACGGGAGCTGGGTCAGAGACCCAGTACTTC,CASSRTGAGSETQYF
TRBJ2-2,18,-,-,TRBV28,-,CASSSSGLAGTVTGELFF